The clone carrying this T cell receptor beta chain was detected many times. The target antigen is unknown. Construction of TCR beta libraries was performed using quantitative 5'-RACE with molecular barcodes. TCRdb re-analysed the 5' RACE reads in MiXCR, keeping a single row per CDR3 protein. This sample has about 240,000 distinct CDR3 sequences, with roughly 8.6% found just once. This entry is derived from a study of CD8 T cells in ankylosing spondylitis. Study-wide findings and caveats: Significant enrichment of disease-linked clones was reported in matched ankylosing spondylitis synovial fluid. Seemingly characteristic of ankylosing spondylitis blood was a TCR beta motif consisting of several highly homologous variants. Some of the motif variants had earlier been found in reactive arthritis patients' fluid and blood.

Losses at the gene ends were 7 bases for V and 8 bases for J; bases not matched to a gene: 3. The CDR3 has 12 amino acids. In germline, CDR1 is KGHDR, CDR2 SFDVKD. V and J are TRBV24-1 and TRBJ2-1, with 8 bases lining up with TRBD1. The sequenced sample was blood, either unsorted or a sorted T cell fraction (not recorded which). The TCR was taken from a male donor with ankylosing spondylitis or in good health (not recorded which). The CDR3 here is CATSRGQDEQFF. Here the CDR3 DNA reads TGTGCCACCAGCCGGGGACAGGATGAGCAGTTCTTC.